Listed below are T cell receptor beta chains from one sample, sequenced in a study of T cell responses to AZD1222 COVID-19 vaccine. Libraries were prepared by immunoSEQ multiplex PCR; TCRdb keeps only in-frame clonotypes and omits some of them. The profile shows around 35,000 clones, more than 75% of them singletons. The input for sequencing was peripheral blood, taken 28 days after the second AZD1222 dose. These TCRs come from an adult who received the AZD1222 COVID-19 vaccine. CDR3s include the opening cysteine and the closing phenylalanine or tryptophan. D genes are given only for firm matches. Clone sizes are given selectively: once, few, many, or a class where the clone is expanded.

TRBV14,NA,TRBJ2-1,NA,CASSQDGLANFYSEQFF,TGTGCCAGCAGCCAAGATGGGCTAGCAAATTTTTATAGTGAGCAGTTCTTC
TRBV19,few,TRBJ1-3,NA,CASTPPGQALSGNTIYF,TGTGCCAGTACCCCCCCGGGGCAGGCCCTCTCTGGAAACACCATATATTTT
TRBV11-2,hyperexpanded,TRBJ2-7,NA,CASSLGHYEQYF,TGTGCCAGCAGCTTAGGGCACTACGAGCAGTACTTC
TRBV5-1,NA,TRBJ2-7,NA,CASKMKGGGSHEQYF,TGCGCCAGCAAGATGAAGGGGGGAGGGTCCCACGAGCAGTACTTC
TRBV7-6,NA,TRBJ2-1,TRBD2,CASSLGTSGGAYNEQFF,TGTGCCAGCAGCTTGGGGACTAGCGGAGGGGCCTACAATGAGCAGTTCTTC
TRBV5-1,NA,TRBJ2-3,NA,CASSLEVLDTQYF,TGCGCCAGCAGCTTGGAGGTTTTAGATACGCAGTATTTT
TRBV30,NA,TRBJ2-3,NA,CAWSPPPSQGAQYF,TGTGCCTGGAGTCCCCCCCCCTCACAGGGAGCGCAGTATTTT
TRBV4-2,NA,TRBJ2-2,NA,CASSQEGGGLNTGELFF,TGTGCCAGCAGCCAAGAAGGAGGGGGCCTGAACACCGGGGAGCTGTTTTTT
TRBV7-2,NA,TRBJ2-7,NA,CASSLALRGPRQPYEQYF,TGTGCCAGCAGCTTAGCCCTCCGAGGACCCAGGCAGCCCTACGAGCAGTACTTC
TRBV30,few,TRBJ1-1,NA,CAWTQGWTEAFF,TGTGCCTGGACCCAGGGATGGACTGAAGCTTTCTTT
TRBV18,NA,TRBJ2-5,NA,CASSPMAGMKETQYF,TGTGCCAGCTCACCAATGGCTGGAATGAAAGAGACCCAGTACTTC
TRBV10-1,NA,TRBJ2-3,TRBD2,CASSDAGGPPNTQYF,TGCGCCAGCAGTGACGCGGGGGGGCCCCCCAATACGCAGTATTTT
TRBV5-1,NA,TRBJ2-5,TRBD2,CASRIAGVQETQYF,TGCGCCAGCAGGATAGCGGGGGTTCAAGAGACCCAGTACTTC
TRBV28,once,TRBJ2-2,NA,CASSPQRLAPTGELFF,TGTGCCAGCAGTCCTCAAAGGCTAGCGCCCACCGGGGAGCTGTTTTTT
TRBV5-1,NA,TRBJ2-2,TRBD2,CASSKGLDNTGELFF,TGCGCCAGCAGCAAGGGACTAGACAACACCGGGGAGCTGTTTTTT
TRBV12-2,NA,TRBJ2-5,NA,CASRLAEGAHQETQYF,TGTGCAAGTCGCTTAGCCGAAGGGGCTCACCAAGAGACCCAGTACTTC
TRBV3-1/TRBV3-2,once,TRBJ2-7,TRBD1,CASNAGTGADEQYF,TGTGCCAGCAACGCGGGGACAGGGGCGGACGAGCAGTACTTC
TRBV19,NA,TRBJ1-1,NA,CATQRTENTEAFF,TGTGCCACCCAAAGGACAGAGAACACTGAAGCTTTCTTT
TRBV6-2/TRBV6-3,NA,TRBJ1-2,NA,CASSSGRETDGYTF,TGTGCCAGCAGTTCCGGCAGGGAAACAGATGGCTACACCTTC
TRBV7-9,NA,TRBJ2-4,TRBD1,CASSTGQDADIQYF,TGTGCCAGCAGTACTGGACAGGACGCGGACATTCAGTACTTC
TRBV3-1/TRBV3-2,NA,TRBJ2-3,TRBD2,CASSQELAGAGKYF,TGTGCCAGCAGCCAAGAGCTAGCGGGAGCGGGGAAGTATTTT
TRBV19,NA,TRBJ2-2,TRBD1,CAGRQGTGELFF,TGTGCCGGGAGACAGGGAACCGGGGAGCTGTTTTTT
TRBV5-1,NA,TRBJ2-7,TRBD1,CASSLIQGADYEQYF,TGCGCCAGCAGCTTGATCCAGGGGGCGGACTACGAGCAGTACTTC
TRBV27,NA,TRBJ2-7,TRBD1,CASRRQGEYEQYF,TGTGCCAGCAGACGACAGGGAGAGTACGAGCAGTACTTC
TRBV5-1,NA,TRBJ1-5,NA,CASSFDGRGQPQHF,TGCGCCAGCAGCTTCGACGGCCGAGGTCAGCCCCAGCATTTT
TRBV11-2,NA,TRBJ2-7,NA,CASSFSSGVIASEQYF,TGTGCCAGCAGCTTTAGCTCGGGGGTAATAGCTTCCGAGCAGTACTTC
TRBV10-1,few,TRBJ2-2,NA,CASSESTRGAKTGELFF,TGCGCCAGCAGTGAGTCGACTAGGGGGGCGAAAACCGGGGAGCTGTTTTTT